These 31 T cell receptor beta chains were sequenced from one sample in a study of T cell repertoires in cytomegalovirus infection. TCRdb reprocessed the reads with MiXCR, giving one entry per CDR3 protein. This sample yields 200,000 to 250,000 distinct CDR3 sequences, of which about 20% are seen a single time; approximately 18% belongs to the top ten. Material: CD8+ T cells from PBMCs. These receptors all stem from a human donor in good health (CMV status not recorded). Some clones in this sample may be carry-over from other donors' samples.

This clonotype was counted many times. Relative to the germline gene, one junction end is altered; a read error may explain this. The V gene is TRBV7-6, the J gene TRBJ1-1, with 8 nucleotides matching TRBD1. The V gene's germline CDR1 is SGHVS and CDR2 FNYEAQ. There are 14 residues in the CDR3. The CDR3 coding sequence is TGTGCCAGCAGCTCACGGGACAGGAACCCTGAAGCTTTCTTT. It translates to CASSSRDRNPEAFF. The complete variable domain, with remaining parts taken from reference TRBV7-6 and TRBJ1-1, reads GAGVSQSPRYKVTKRGQDVALRCDPISGHVSLYWYRQALGQGPEFLTYFNYEAQQDKSGLPNDRFSAERPEGSISTLTIQRTEQRDSAMYRCASSSRDRNPEAFFGQGTRLTVV.

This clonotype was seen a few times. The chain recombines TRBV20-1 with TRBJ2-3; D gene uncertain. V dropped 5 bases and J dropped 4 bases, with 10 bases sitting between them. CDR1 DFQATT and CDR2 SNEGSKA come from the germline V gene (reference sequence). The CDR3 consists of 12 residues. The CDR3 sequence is CSALGTSDTQYF. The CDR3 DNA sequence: TGCAGTGCTCTCGGTACTTCAGATACGCAGTATTTT.

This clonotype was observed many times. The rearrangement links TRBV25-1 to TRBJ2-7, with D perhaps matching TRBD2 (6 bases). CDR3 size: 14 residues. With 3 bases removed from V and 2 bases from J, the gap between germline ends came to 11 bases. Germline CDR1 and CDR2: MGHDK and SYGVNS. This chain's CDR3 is CASSDTGETYEQYF. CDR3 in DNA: TGTGCCAGCAGTGATACGGGGGAGACCTACGAGCAGTACTTC.

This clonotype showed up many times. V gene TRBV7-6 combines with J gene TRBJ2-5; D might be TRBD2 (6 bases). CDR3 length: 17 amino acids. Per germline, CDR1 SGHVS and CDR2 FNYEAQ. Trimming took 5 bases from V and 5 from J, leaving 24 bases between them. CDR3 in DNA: TGTGCCAGCAGCCCGGCCCCGGTGATGGAGGGTGGGGAGACCCAGTACTTC. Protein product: CASSPAPVMEGGETQYF.

CDR3 amino acids: CASSLEDGTGSEYEQYF. The CDR3 coding sequence is TGTGCCAGCAGCTTAGAGGACGGAACGGGGTCGGAATACGAGCAGTACTTC. The chain recombines TRBV11-1 with TRBJ2-7; D possibly corresponds to TRBD2 (5 bases). Between the trimmed V and J ends, which lost 1 base and 4 bases, there was a span of 20 bases. The length of the CDR3 is 17 residues. Germline values: CDR1 SGHAT, CDR2 FQDESV (reference sequence).

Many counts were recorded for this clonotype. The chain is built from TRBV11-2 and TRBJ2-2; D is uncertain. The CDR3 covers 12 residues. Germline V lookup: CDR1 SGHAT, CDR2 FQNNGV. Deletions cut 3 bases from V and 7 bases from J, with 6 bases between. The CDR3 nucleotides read TGTGCCAGCAGCTTTGGGGACGGGGAGCTGTTTTTT. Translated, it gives CASSFGDGELFF. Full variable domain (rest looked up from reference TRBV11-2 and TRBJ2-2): EAGVAQSPRYKIIEKRQSVAFWCNPISGHATLYWYQQILGQGPKLLIQFQNNGVVDDSQLPKDRFSAERLKGVDSTLKIQPAKLEDSAVYLCASSFGDGELFFGEGSRLTVL.

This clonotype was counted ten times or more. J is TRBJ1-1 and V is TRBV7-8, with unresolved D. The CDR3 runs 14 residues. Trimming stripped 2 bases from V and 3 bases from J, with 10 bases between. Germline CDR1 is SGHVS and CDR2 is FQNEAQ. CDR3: CASSLYTWDTEAFF. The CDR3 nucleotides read TGTGCCAGCAGCTTATATACGTGGGACACTGAAGCTTTCTTT.

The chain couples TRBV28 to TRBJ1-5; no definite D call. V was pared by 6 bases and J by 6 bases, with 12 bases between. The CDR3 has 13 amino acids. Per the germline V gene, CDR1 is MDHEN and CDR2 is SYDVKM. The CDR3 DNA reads TGTGCCAGCAGATTAGAGGTCGGTCAGCCCCAGCATTTT. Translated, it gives CASRLEVGQPQHF.

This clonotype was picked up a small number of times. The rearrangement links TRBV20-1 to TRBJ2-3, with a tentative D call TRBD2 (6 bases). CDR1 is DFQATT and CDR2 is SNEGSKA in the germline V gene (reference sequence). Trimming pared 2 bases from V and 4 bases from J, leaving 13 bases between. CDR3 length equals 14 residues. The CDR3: CSARTGRFADTQYF. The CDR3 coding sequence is TGCAGTGCTAGAACGGGGAGGTTCGCAGATACGCAGTATTTT.

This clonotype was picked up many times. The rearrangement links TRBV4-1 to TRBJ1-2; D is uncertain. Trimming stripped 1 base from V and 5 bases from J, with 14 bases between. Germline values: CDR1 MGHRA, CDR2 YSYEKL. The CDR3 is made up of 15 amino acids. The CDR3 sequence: CASSQGGENLYGYTF. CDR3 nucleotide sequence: TGCGCCAGCAGCCAAGGTGGAGAGAATTTGTATGGCTACACCTTC.

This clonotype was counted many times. The DNA of the CDR3 is TGTGCCAGCAGCTACCAGCGGGGGCTTTACAATGAGCAGTTCTTC. Amino acids: CASSYQRGLYNEQFF. The chain employs TRBV11-3 and TRBJ2-1; 8 positions agree with TRBD2. The CDR3 loop spans 15 amino acids. The germline V gene encodes CDR1 SGHNT and CDR2 YENEEA. The ends lost 4 bases at V and 4 bases at J; junction bases unmatched: 6.

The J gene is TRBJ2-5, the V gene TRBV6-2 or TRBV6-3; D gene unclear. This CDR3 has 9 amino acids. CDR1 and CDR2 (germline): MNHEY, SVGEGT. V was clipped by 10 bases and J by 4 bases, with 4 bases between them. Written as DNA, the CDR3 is TGTGCCACTTCAGAGACCCAGTACTTC. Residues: CATSETQYF.

DNA of the CDR3: TGTGCCAGTAGCGCGGACAGAGGTAATTCACCCCTCCACTTT. It specifies CASSADRGNSPLHF. This chain joins TRBV19 and TRBJ1-6, with D perhaps matching TRBD1 (6 bases). The germline V gene has CDR1 LNHDA and CDR2 SQIVND (reference sequence). There are 14 residues in the CDR3. Trimming removed 6 bases from V and 6 bases from J, with 12 bases in between. Using reference TRBV19 and TRBJ1-6 for the parts outside the CDR3, the full variable domain is DGGITQSPKYLFRKEGQNVTLSCEQNLNHDAMYWYRQDPGQGLRLIYYSQIVNDFQKGDIAEGYSVSREKKESFPLTVTSAQKNPTAFYLCASSADRGNSPLHFGNGTRLTVT.

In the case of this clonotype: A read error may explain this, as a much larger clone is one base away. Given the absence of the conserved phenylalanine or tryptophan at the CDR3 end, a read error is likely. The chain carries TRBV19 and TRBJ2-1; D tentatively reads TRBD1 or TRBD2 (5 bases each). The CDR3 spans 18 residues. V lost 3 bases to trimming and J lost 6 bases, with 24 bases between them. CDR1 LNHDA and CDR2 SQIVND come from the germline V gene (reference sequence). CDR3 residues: CASSIPTRFGDLGNEQFL. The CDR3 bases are TGTGCCAGTAGTATCCCCACCAGGTTTGGGGACCTCGGCAATGAGCAGTTCCTC.

The CDR3 nucleotides read TGTGCCACCGATGGGCTAGCGGGGGACTCCTACAATGAGCAGTTCTTC. Its translation: CATDGLAGDSYNEQFF. This sequence joins TRBV7-9 and TRBJ2-1, with 10 bases fitting TRBD2. Trimming took 10 bases from V and 0 from J; bases not matched to a gene: 9. Germline CDR1 and CDR2: SEHNR and FQNEAQ (reference sequence). This CDR3 spans 16 amino acids.

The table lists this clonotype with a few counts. The DNA for the CDR3 is TGCGCCAGCAGCTTGGTACATACAGGGGAGTTACACAATGAGCAGTTCTTC. Amino acid sequence: CASSLVHTGELHNEQFF. This chain uses TRBV5-1 with TRBJ2-1; 7 bases agree with TRBD1. Germline assignment: CDR1 SGHRS and CDR2 YFSETQ. V dropped 0 bases and J dropped 5; count of bases not matched to a gene: 11. The length of the CDR3 is 17 residues.

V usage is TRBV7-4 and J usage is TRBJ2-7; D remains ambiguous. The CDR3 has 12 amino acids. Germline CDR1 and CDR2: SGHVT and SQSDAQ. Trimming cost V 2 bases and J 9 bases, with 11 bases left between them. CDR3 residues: CASSLLGSVQYF. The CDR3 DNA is TGTGCCAGCAGCTTATTGGGTTCAGTGCAGTACTTC.

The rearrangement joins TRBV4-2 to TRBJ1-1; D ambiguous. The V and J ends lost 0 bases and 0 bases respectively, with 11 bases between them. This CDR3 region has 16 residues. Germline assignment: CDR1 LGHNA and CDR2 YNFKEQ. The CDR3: CASSQELAVMNTEAFF. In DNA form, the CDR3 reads TGTGCCAGCAGCCAAGAGCTAGCGGTCATGAACACTGAAGCTTTCTTT.

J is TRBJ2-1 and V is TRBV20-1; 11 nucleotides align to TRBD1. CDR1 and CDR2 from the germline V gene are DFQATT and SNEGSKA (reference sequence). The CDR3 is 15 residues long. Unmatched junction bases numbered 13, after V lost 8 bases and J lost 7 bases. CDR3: CSLEDRGRVLNEQFF. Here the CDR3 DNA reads TGCAGTCTGGAGGACAGGGGGCGGGTATTGAATGAGCAGTTCTTC.

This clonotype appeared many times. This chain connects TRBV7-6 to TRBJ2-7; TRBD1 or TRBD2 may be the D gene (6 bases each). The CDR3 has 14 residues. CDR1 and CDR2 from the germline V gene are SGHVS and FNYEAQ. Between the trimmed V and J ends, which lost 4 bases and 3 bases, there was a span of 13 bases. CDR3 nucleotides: TGTGCCAGCAGCTCAGGGGACTCAAGCTACGAGCAGTACTTC. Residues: CASSSGDSSYEQYF.

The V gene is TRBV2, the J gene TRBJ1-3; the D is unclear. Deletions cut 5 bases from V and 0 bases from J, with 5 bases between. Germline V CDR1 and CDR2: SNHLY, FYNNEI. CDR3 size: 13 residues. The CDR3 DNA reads TGTGCCAGCAGTTTAGCCTCTGGAAACACCATATATTTT. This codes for CASSLASGNTIYF.

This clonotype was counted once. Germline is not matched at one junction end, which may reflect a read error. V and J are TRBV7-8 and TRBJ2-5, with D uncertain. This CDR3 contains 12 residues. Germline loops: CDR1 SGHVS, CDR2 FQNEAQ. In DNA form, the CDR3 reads TGTGCCAGCGGCTTAGTTTCAGAGACCCAGTACTTC. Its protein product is CASGLVSETQYF.

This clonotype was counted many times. Here the CDR3 DNA reads TGCAGCGTTGATGGGACCGGGACTCAATTCTACGAGCAGTACTTC. Translated, it gives CSVDGTGTQFYEQYF. V and J are TRBV29-1 and TRBJ2-7, with a tentative D call TRBD2 (6 bases). Germline lookup yields CDR1 SQVTM and CDR2 ANQGSEA. The CDR3 sequence is 15 residues long. The V gene lost 3 bases and the J gene lost 3 bases, with 18 bases spanning the gap.

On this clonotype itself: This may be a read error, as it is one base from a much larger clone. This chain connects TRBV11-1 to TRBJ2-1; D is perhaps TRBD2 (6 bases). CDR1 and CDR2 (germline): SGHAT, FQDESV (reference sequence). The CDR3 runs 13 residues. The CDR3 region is CACSLAPGDEQFF. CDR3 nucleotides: TGTGCCTGCAGCTTAGCCCCGGGGGATGAGCAGTTCTTC.

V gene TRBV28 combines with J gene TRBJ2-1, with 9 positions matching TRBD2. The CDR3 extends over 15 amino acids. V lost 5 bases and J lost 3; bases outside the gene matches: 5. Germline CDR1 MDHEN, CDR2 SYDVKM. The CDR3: CASSLSRGGYNEQFF. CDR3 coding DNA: TGTGCCAGCAGTCTGTCGCGGGGGGGCTACAATGAGCAGTTCTTC.

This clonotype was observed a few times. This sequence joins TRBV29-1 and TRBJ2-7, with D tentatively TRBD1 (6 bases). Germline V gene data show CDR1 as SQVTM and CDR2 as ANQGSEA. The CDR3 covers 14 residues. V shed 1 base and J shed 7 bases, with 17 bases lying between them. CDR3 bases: TGCAGCGTTGAAGTTCAACAGGGAGTATTTGAGCAGTACTTC. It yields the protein CSVEVQQGVFEQYF.

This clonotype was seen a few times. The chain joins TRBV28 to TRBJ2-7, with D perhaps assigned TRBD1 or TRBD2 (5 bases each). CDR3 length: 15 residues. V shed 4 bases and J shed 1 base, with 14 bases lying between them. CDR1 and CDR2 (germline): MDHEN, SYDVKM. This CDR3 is CASSYRGRLSYEQYF. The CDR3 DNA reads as TGTGCCAGCAGTTACCGGGGCAGATTATCCTACGAGCAGTACTTC. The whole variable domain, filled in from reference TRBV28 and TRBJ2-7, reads DVKVTQSSRYLVKRTGEKVFLECVQDMDHENMFWYRQDPGLGLRLIYFSYDVKMKEKGDIPEGYSVSREKKERFSLILESASTNQTSMYLCASSYRGRLSYEQYFGPGTRLTVT.

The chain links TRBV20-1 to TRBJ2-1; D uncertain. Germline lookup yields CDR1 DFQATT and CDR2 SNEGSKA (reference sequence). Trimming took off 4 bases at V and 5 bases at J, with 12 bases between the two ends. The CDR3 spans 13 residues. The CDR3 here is CSAIHFNHNEQFF. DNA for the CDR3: TGCAGTGCTATTCACTTTAATCACAATGAGCAGTTCTTC.

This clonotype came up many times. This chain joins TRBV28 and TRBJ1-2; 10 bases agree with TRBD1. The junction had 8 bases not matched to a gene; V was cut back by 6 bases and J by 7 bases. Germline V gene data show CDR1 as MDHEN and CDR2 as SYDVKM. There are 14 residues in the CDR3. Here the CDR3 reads CASSPGTGEGGYTF. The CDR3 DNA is TGTGCCAGCAGCCCGGGGACAGGGGAAGGTGGCTACACCTTC.

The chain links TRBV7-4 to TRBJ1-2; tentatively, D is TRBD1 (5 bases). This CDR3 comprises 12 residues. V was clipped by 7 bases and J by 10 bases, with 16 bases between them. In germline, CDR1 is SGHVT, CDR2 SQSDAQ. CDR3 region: CASKDGGPDYTF. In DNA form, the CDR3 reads TGTGCCAGCAAGGATGGGGGACCTGACTACACCTTC. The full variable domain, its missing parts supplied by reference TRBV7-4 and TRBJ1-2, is GAGVSQSPRYKVAKRGRDVALRCDSISGHVTLYWYRQTLGQGSEVLTYSQSDAQRDKSGRPSGRFSAERPERSVSTLKIQRTEQGDSAVYLCASKDGGPDYTFGSGTRLTVV.

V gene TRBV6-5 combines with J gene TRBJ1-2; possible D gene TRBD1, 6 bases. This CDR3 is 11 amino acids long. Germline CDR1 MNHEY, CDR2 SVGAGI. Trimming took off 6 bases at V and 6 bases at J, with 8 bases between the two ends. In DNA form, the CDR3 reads TGTGCCAGCAGGCACAGGGATGGCTACACCTTC. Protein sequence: CASRHRDGYTF.